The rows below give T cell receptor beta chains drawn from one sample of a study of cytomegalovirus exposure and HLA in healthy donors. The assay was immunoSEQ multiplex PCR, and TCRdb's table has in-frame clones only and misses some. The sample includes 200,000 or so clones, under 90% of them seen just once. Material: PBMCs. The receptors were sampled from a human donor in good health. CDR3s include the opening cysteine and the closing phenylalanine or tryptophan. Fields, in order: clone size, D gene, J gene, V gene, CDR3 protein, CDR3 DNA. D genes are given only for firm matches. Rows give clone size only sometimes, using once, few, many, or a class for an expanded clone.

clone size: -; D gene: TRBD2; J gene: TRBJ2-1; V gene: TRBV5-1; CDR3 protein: CASRGEPGLAGINEQFF; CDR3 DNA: TGCGCCAGCAGGGGAGAGCCGGGACTAGCGGGGATCAATGAGCAGTTCTTC
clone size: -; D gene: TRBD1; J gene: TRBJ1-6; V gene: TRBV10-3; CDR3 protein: CAIGTGADSPLHF; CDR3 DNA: TGTGCCATCGGGACAGGGGCAGATTCACCCCTCCACTTT
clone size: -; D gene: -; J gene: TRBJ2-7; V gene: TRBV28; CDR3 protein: CASSQLGVSSYEQYF; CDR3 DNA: TGTGCCAGCAGCCAGCTCGGGGTAAGCTCCTACGAGCAGTACTTC
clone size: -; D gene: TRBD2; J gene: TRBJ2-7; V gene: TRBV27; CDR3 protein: CASSQTLAGGSYEQYF; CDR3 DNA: TGTGCCAGCAGTCAAACACTAGCGGGAGGCTCCTACGAGCAGTACTTC
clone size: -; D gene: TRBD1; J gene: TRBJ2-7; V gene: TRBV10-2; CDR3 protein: CASSESKRLGQGEFGYEQYF; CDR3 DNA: TGCGCCAGCAGTGAGTCTAAACGACTGGGACAGGGCGAATTTGGCTACGAGCAGTACTTC
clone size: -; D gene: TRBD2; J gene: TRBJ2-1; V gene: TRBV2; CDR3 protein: CASSEVSGSSYNEQFF; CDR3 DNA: TGTGCCAGCAGTGAAGTTAGCGGGAGCTCCTACAATGAGCAGTTCTTC
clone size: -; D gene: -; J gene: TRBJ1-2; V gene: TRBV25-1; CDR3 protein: CASSEFVTTRDYGYTF; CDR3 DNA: TGTGCCAGCAGTGAATTTGTGACGACTAGAGACTATGGCTACACCTTC
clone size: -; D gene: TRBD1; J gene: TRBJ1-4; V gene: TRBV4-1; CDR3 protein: CASSRGQGEKLFF; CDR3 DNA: TGCGCCAGCAGCCGAGGACAGGGGGAAAAACTGTTTTTT
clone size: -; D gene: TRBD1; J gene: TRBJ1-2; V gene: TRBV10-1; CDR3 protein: CASSESGRGRNYGYTF; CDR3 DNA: TGCGCCAGCAGTGAGTCCGGCAGGGGGCGGAACTATGGCTACACCTTC
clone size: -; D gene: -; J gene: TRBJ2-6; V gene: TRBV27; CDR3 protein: CASRTGRSSGANVLTF; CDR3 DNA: TGTGCCAGCAGGACAGGGAGGAGCTCTGGGGCCAACGTCCTGACTTTC
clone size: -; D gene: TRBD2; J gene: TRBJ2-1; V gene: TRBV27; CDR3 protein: CASSKLGLAGGYEQFF; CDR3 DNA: TGTGCCAGCAGTAAATTAGGGCTAGCGGGAGGCTATGAGCAGTTCTTC
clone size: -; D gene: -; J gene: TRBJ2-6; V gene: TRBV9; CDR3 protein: CASSVPGHSLSGANVLTF; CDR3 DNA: TGTGCCAGCAGCGTACCGGGACACTCTCTCTCTGGGGCCAACGTCCTGACTTTC
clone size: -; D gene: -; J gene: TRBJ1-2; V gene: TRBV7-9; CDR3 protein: CASSLDSPNYGYTF; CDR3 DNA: TGTGCCAGCAGCTTAGACTCCCCGAACTATGGCTACACCTTC
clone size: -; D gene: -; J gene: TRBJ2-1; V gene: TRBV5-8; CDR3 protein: CASSDPPGNNEQFF; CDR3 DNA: TGTGCCAGCAGCGATCCCCCAGGGAACAATGAGCAGTTCTTC
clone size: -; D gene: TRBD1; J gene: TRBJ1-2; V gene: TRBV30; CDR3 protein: CAWRKDRGTYGYTF; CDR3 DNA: TGTGCCTGGAGAAAAGACAGGGGAACCTATGGCTACACCTTC
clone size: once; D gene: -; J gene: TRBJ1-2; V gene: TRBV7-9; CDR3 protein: CASSKNRGNYGYTF; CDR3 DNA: TGTGCCAGCAGCAAAAATCGGGGAAACTATGGCTACACCTTC
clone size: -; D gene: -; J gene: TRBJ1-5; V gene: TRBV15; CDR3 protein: CATSRNPAGSQPQHF; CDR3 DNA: TGTGCCACCAGCAGAAACCCCGCTGGTAGTCAGCCCCAGCATTTT
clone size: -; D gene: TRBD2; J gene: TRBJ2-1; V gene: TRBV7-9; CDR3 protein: CASSLVPSGRNEQFF; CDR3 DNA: TGTGCCAGCAGCTTAGTACCTAGCGGGAGGAATGAGCAGTTCTTC
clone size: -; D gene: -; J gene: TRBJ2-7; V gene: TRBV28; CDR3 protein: CASLGQYWEGRYEQYF; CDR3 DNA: TGTGCCAGCCTTGGACAGTACTGGGAGGGCCGGTACGAGCAGTACTTC
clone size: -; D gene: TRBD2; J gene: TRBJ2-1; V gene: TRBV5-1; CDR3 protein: CASSILADSYNEQFF; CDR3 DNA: TGCGCCAGCAGCATCCTAGCGGATTCCTACAATGAGCAGTTCTTC
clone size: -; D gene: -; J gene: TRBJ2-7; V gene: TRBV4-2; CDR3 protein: CASSQDGDEQYF; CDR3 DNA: TGTGCCAGCAGCCAAGATGGAGACGAGCAGTACTTC
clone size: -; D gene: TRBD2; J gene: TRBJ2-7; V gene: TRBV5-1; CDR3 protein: CASSRGGEWIQYF; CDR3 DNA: TGCGCCAGCAGCCGGGGGGGCGAGTGGATCCAGTACTTC
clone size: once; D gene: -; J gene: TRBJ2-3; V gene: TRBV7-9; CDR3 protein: CASSLGTGTSTDTQYF; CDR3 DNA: TGTGCCAGCAGCTTAGGGACGGGGACTAGCACAGATACGCAGTATTTT
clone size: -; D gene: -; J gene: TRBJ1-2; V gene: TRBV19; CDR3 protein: CASQGVDYGYTF; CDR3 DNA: TGTGCCAGCCAGGGCGTCGACTATGGCTACACCTTC
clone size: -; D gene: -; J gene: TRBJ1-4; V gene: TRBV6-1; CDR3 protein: CASSVSERSGEKLFF; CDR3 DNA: TGTGCCAGCAGTGTATCAGAGAGGTCGGGTGAAAAACTGTTTTTT
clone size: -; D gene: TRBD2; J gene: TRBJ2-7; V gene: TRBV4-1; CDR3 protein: CASSQGGGLGYEQYF; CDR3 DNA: TGCGCCAGCAGCCAAGGGGGGGGGTTGGGCTACGAGCAGTACTTC
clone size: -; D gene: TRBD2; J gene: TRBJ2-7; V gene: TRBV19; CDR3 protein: CASSITGGGTEQYF; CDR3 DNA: TGTGCCAGTAGTATAACGGGAGGAGGTACCGAGCAGTACTTC
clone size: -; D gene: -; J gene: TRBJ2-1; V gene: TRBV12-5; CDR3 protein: CASGLASIGGAYNEQFF; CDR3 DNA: TGTGCTAGTGGTTTGGCCAGCATAGGAGGCGCCTACAATGAGCAGTTCTTC
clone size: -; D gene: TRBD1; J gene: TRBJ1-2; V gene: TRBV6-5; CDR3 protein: CASRPRDRGWSGYTF; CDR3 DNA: TGTGCCAGCAGGCCCCGAGACAGGGGTTGGTCTGGCTACACCTTC